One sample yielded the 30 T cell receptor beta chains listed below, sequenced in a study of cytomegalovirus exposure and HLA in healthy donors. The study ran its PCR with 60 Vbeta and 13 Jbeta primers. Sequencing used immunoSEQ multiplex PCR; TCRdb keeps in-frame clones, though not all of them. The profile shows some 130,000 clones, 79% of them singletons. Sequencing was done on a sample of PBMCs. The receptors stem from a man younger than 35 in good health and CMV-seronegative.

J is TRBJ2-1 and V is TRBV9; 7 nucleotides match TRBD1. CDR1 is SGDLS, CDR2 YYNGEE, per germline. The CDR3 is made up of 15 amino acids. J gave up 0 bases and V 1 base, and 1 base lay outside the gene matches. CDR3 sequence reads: CASSVQGDSYNEQFF. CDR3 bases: TGTGCCAGCAGCGTACAGGGGGACTCCTACAATGAGCAGTTCTTC.

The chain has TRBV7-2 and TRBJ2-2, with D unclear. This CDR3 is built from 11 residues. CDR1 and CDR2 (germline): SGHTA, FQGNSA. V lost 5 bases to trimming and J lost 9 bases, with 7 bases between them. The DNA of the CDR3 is TGTGCCAGCAGCCAGGCCCGGGAGCTGTTTTTT. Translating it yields CASSQARELFF.

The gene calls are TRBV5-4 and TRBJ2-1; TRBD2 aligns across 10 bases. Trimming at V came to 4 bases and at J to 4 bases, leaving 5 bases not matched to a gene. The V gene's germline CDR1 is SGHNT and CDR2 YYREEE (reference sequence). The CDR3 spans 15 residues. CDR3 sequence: CASSVAGGKYNEQFF. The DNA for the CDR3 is TGTGCCAGCAGCGTAGCGGGGGGAAAGTACAATGAGCAGTTCTTC.

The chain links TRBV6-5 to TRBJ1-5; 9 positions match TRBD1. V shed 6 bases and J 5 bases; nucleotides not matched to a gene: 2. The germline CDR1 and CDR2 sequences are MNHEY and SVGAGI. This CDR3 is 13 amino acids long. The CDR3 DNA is TGTGCCAGCAGAGACAGGGGGGATCAGCCCCAGCATTTT. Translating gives CASRDRGDQPQHF.

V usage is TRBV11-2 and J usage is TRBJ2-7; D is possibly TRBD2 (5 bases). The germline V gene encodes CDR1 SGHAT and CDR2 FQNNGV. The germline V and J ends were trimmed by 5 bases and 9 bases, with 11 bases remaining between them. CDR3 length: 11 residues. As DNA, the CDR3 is TGTGCCAGCAGCGAGGGCCTGGGGCAGTACTTC. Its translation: CASSEGLGQYF.

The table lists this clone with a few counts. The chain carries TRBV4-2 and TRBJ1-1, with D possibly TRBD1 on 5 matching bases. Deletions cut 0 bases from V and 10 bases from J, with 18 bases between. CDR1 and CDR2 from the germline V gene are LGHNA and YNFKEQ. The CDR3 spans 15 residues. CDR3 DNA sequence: TGTGCCAGCAGCCAAGATGGGGCAGGGCTATTTTCAGCTTTCTTT. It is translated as CASSQDGAGLFSAFF.

The CDR3 nucleotides read TGTGCCAGCGGAATAGACAGGGGAAATTGGAATGAGCAGTTCTTC. Amino acids: CASGIDRGNWNEQFF. The chain is built from TRBV11-2 and TRBJ2-1, with 8 bases matching TRBD1. The CDR3 sequence is 15 residues long. Trimming at V came to 8 bases and at J to 7 bases, leaving 13 bases not matched to a gene. Germline loops: CDR1 SGHAT, CDR2 FQNNGV.

The CDR3 spells CASEFRGTEAFF. The CDR3 region has the DNA TGTGCCAGCGAATTCAGGGGCACTGAAGCTTTCTTT. The rearrangement uses TRBV28 and TRBJ1-1, with a tentative D call TRBD1 (6 bases). CDR1 MDHEN and CDR2 SYDVKM come from the germline V gene. The CDR3 consists of 12 residues. Trimming left V 8 bases short and J 4 bases short, with 11 bases between. Looking up the rest from reference TRBV28 and TRBJ1-1 gives the full variable domain: DVKVTQSSRYLVKRTGEKVFLECVQDMDHENMFWYRQDPGLGLRLIYFSYDVKMKEKGDIPEGYSVSREKKERFSLILESASTNQTSMYLCASEFRGTEAFFGQGTRLTVV.

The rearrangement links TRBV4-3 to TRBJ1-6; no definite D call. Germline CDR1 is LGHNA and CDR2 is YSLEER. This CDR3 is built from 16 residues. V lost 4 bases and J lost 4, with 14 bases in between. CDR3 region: CASSPVITRYNSPLHF. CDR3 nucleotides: TGCGCCAGCAGCCCGGTCATAACCCGTTATAATTCACCCCTCCACTTT.

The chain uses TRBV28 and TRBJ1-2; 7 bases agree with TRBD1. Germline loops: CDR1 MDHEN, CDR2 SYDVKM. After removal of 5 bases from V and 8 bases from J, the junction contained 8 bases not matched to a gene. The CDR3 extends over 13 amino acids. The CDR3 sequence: CASSRGGVGGYTF. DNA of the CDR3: TGTGCCAGCAGTAGAGGGGGCGTAGGAGGCTACACCTTC.

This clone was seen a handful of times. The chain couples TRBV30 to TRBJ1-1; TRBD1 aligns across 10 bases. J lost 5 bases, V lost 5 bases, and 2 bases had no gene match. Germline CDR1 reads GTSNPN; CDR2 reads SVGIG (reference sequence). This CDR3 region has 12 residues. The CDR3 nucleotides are TGTGCCTGGGGACAGGGGGAAACTGAAGCTTTCTTT. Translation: CAWGQGETEAFF.

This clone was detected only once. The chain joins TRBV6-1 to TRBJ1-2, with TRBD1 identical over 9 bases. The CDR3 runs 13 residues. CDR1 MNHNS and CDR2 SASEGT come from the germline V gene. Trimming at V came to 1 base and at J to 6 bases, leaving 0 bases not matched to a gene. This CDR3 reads CASSEGTGDGYTF. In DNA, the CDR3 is TGTGCCAGCAGTGAAGGGACAGGGGATGGCTACACCTTC.

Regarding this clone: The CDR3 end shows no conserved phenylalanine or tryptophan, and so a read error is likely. The CDR3 DNA reads as TGTGCCAGCAGCTTACAGGGGTACTCTAATTCACCCCTCCACCTT. Encoded protein: CASSLQGYSNSPLHL. The gene calls are TRBV7-2 and TRBJ1-6, with a tentative D call TRBD1 (6 bases). The CDR3 loop spans 15 amino acids. The V and J ends lost 2 bases and 6 bases respectively, with 11 bases between them. Germline values: CDR1 SGHTA, CDR2 FQGNSA.

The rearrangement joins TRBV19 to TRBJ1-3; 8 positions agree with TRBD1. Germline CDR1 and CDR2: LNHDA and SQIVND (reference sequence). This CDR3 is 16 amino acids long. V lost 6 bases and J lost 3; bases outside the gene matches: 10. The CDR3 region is CASRGTGGFLGNTIYF. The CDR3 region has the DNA TGTGCCAGTAGGGGGACAGGAGGTTTTCTTGGAAACACCATATATTTT.

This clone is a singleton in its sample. The CDR3 DNA sequence: TGTGCCAGCAGTTACTGGACAGAAGGTCACTATGGCTACACCTTC. This gives the protein CASSYWTEGHYGYTF. This chain links TRBV6-6 with TRBJ1-2; TRBD1 might be the D (6 bases). V was pared by 1 base and J by 3 bases, with 12 bases between. There are 15 residues in the CDR3. Germline V gene sequence: CDR1 MNHNY, CDR2 SVGAGI (reference sequence).

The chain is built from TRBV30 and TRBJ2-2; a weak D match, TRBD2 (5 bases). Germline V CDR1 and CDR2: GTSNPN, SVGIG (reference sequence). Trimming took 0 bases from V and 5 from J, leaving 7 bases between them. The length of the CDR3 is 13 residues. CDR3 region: CAWSVLGTGELFF. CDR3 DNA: TGTGCCTGGAGTGTACTAGGGACCGGGGAGCTGTTTTTT.

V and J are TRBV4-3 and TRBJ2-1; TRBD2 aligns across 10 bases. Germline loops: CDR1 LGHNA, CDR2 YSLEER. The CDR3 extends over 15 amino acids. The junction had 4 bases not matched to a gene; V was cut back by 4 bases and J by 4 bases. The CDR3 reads CASSLVSGGYNEQFF. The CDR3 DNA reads TGCGCCAGCAGCCTAGTTAGCGGGGGGTACAATGAGCAGTTCTTC.

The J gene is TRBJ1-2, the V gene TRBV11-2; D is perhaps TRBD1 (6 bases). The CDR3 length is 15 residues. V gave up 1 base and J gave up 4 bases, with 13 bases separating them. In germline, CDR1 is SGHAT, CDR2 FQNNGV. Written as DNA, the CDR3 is TGTGCCAGCAGCTTAGCATCAAGGGGGGGCTATGGCTACACCTTC. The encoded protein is CASSLASRGGYGYTF.

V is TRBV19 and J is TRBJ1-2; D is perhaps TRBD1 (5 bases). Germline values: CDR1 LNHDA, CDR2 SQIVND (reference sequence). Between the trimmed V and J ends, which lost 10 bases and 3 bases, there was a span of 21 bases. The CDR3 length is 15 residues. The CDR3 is CATLLTGREDYGYTF. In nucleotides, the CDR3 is TGTGCCACCCTTTTAACGGGCAGGGAAGACTATGGCTACACCTTC.

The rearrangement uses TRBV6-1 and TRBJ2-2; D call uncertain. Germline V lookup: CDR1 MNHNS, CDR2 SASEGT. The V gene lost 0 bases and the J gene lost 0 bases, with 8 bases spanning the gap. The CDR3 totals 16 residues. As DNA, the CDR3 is TGTGCCAGCAGTGAAGCTGCACAATCGAACACCGGGGAGCTGTTTTTT. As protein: CASSEAAQSNTGELFF.

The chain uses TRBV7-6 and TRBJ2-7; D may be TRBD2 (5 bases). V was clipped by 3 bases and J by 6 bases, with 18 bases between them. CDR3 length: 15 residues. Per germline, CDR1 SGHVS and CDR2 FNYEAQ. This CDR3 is CASSFSDAGIGEQYF. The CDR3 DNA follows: TGTGCCAGCAGCTTTTCGGACGCCGGGATAGGCGAGCAGTACTTC.

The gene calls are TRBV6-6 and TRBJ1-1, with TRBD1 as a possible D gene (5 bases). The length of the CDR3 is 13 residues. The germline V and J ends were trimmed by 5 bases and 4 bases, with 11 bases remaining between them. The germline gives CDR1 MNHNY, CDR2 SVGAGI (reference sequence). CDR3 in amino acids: CASSRLGGTEAFF. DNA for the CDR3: TGTGCCAGCAGTCGACTGGGGGGCACTGAAGCTTTCTTT.

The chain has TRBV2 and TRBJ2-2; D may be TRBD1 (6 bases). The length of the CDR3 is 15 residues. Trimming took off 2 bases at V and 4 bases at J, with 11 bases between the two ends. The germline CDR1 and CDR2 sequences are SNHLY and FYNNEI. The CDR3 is CASSEPRGSTGELFF. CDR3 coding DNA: TGTGCCAGCAGTGAACCCAGGGGAAGCACCGGGGAGCTGTTTTTT.

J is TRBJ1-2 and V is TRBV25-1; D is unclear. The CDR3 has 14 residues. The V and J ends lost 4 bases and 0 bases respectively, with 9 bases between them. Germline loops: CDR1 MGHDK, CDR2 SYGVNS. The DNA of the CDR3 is TGTGCCAGCAGTGCCGGTACTCCTAACTATGGCTACACCTTC. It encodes CASSAGTPNYGYTF.

This CDR3 reads CASSQEAWTGARGETQYF. CDR3 nucleotide sequence: TGCGCCAGCAGCCAAGAGGCGTGGACAGGGGCCCGGGGAGAGACCCAGTACTTC. This chain connects TRBV4-3 to TRBJ2-5, with 9 bases identical to TRBD1. The CDR3 spans 18 residues. Losses at the gene ends were 0 bases for V and 4 bases for J; bases not matched to a gene: 12. Germline V gene lookup returns CDR1 LGHNA and CDR2 YSLEER.

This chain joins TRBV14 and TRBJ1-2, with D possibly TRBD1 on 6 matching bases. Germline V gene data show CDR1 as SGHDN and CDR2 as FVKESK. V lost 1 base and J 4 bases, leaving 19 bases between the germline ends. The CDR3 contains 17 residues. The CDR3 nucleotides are TGTGCCAGCAGCCAAGTACTGAGACAGGACGACCTCTATGGCTACACCTTC. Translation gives CASSQVLRQDDLYGYTF.

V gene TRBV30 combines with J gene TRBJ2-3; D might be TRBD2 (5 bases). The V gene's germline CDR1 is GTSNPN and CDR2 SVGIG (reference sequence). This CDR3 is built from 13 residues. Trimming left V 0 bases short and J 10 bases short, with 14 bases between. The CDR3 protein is CAWSVSDGLAQYF. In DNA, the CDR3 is TGTGCCTGGAGTGTATCGGACGGACTGGCGCAGTATTTT.

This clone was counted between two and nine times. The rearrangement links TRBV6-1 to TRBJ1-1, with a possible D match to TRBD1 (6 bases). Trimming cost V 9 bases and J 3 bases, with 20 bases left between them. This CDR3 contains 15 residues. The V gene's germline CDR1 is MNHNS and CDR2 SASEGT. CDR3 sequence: CASKYQDSRDTEAFF. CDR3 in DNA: TGTGCCAGTAAATACCAGGACAGTCGTGACACTGAAGCTTTCTTT.

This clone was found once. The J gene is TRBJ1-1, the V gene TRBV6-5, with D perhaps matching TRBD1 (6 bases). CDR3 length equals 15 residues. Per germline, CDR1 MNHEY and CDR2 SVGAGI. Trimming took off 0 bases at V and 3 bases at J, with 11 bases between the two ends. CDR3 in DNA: TGTGCCAGCAGTTACTCGAGGACAGCGGACACTGAAGCTTTCTTT. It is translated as CASSYSRTADTEAFF.

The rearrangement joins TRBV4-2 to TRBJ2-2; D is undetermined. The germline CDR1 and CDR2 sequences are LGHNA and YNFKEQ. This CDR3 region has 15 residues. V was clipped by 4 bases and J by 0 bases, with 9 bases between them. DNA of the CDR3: TGTGCCAGCAGCCCAGAGGCAGCGAACACCGGGGAGCTGTTTTTT. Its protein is CASSPEAANTGELFF.